This T cell receptor (beta chain) was captured in a study of molecular identifiers for immune sequencing clone quantification. In the study overall: With replicates, the RNA of roughly 21,000 or 96,000 naive CD8 cells was split five ways and four were sequenced.

With respect to this clonotype: This may be a read error: a much more frequent sequence differs by one nucleotide.

TCRdb redid the calling of the PCR reads with MiXCR, one entry per CDR3 protein. Seen here are roughly 320,000 distinct CDR3 sequences, 20% to 25% observed once, and the top ten hold about 0.81%. Germline loops: CDR1 SEHNR, CDR2 FQNEAQ (reference sequence). The CDR3 length is 15 residues. Researchers sorted naive CD8 T cells as cells that were CD8+CD4-CCR7+CD45RA+. The chain links TRBV7-9 to TRBJ2-1, with a possible D match to TRBD2 (5 bases). This TCR derives from a human donor in good health. Some libraries in this study had Jurkat cell RNA spiked in. The material sequenced was naive CD8+ T cells from blood, with Jurkat cell RNA spiked in. Subset in this sample: FACS-sorted CD8+CD4-CCR7+CD45RA+ naive T cells. CDR3 residues: CASGLALSSYNEQFF. The CDR3 bases are TGTGCCAGCGGCTTAGCGCTGAGTTCCTACAATGAGCAGTTCTTC. Full variable domain (missing parts from reference TRBV7-9 and TRBJ2-1): DTGVSQNPRHKITKRGQNVTFRCDPISEHNRLYWYRQTLGQGPEFLTYFQNEAQLEKSRLLSDRFSAERPKGSFSTLEIQRTEQGDSAMYLCASGLALSSYNEQFFGPGTRLTVL.